The 20 T cell receptor beta chains below come from one sample, sequenced in a study of cytomegalovirus exposure and HLA in healthy donors. The PCR had 60 Vbeta and 13 Jbeta primers. Here immunoSEQ multiplex PCR was the method, and the copy in TCRdb shows in-frame clones only, minus some. Among some 150,000 clones listed, 80% to 90% were seen once. Sequencing was performed on PBMCs. These receptors were collected from a woman aged 25 to 39 in good health and CMV-seronegative.

The chain joins TRBV29-1 to TRBJ1-1; 7 bases align to TRBD1. The germline V gene encodes CDR1 SQVTM and CDR2 ANQGSEA. The V gene end was trimmed by 7 bases and the J gene end by 3 bases; junction bases not matched to a gene: 8. The CDR3 has 13 amino acids. The CDR3 DNA follows: TGCAGCGCTTCTAATACAGGGGACACTGAAGCTTTCTTT. Translation: CSASNTGDTEAFF.

The V call is TRBV5-4, the J call TRBJ1-1; no reliable D call. The CDR3 spans 14 residues. Germline CDR1 reads SGHNT; CDR2 reads YYREEE (reference sequence). Trimming cost V 3 bases and J 7 bases, with 16 bases left between them. CDR3 nucleotides: TGTGCCAGCAGCTCTAGTATAGCGTGGGTTGAAGCTTTCTTT. It encodes CASSSSIAWVEAFF.

V is TRBV2 and J is TRBJ2-7; TRBD1 matches 7 bases. Germline V lookup: CDR1 SNHLY, CDR2 FYNNEI. Losses at the gene ends were 0 bases for V and 0 bases for J; bases not matched to a gene: 8. This CDR3 has 17 amino acids. CDR3 in DNA: TGTGCCAGCAGTGAAGCGCGAGGGGGACAGCCCTCCTACGAGCAGTACTTC. It encodes CASSEARGGQPSYEQYF. The whole variable domain, remainder taken from reference TRBV2 and TRBJ2-7, is EPEVTQTPSHQVTQMGQEVILRCVPISNHLYFYWYRQILGQKVEFLVSFYNNEISEKSEIFDDQFSVERPDGSNFTLKIRSTKLEDSAMYFCASSEARGGQPSYEQYFGPGTRLTVT.

CDR3 bases: TGTGCCAGTCCCCCCCACAGGGGGAAGGACACTGAAGCTTTCTTT. Its protein is CASPPHRGKDTEAFF. The chain has TRBV27 and TRBJ1-1; 8 nucleotides align to TRBD1. The J segment lost 3 bases and the V segment lost 9 bases, leaving 12 bases of the junction unmatched. Germline V CDR1 and CDR2: MNHEY, SMNVEV (reference sequence). The CDR3 is made up of 15 amino acids.

The chain carries TRBV4-3 and TRBJ1-1; TRBD1 matches 7 bases. The CDR3 is 15 residues long. The germline gives CDR1 LGHNA, CDR2 YSLEER. The V segment lost 6 bases and the J segment 5 bases; nucleotides outside the gene matches: 12. CDR3 residues: CASRPSWDRRTEAFF. Here the CDR3 DNA reads TGCGCCAGCAGACCAAGTTGGGACAGACGAACTGAAGCTTTCTTT.

V usage is TRBV5-6 and J usage is TRBJ2-4, with no clear D. This CDR3 spans 15 amino acids. V gave up 0 bases and J gave up 7 bases, with 14 bases separating them. CDR1 and CDR2 from the germline V gene are SGHDT and YYEEEE. CDR3 in DNA: TGTGCCAGCAGCTTGGCGTCGGAGTTCCTGAACATTCAGTACTTC. This codes for CASSLASEFLNIQYF.

The V gene is TRBV5-1, the J gene TRBJ2-2; D is unclear. CDR3 length: 14 residues. Germline CDR1 is SGHRS and CDR2 is YFSETQ. Trimming shortened V by 0 bases and J by 1 base, and 4 bases separated the two germline ends. The CDR3 bases are TGCGCCAGCAGCTTGGGTCGGAACACCGGGGAGCTGTTTTTT. This gives the protein CASSLGRNTGELFF. The full variable domain, rest sourced from reference TRBV5-1 and TRBJ2-2, is KAGVTQTPRYLIKTRGQQVTLSCSPISGHRSVSWYQQTPGQGLQFLFEYFSETQRNKGNFPGRFSGRQFSNSRSEMNVSTLELGDSALYLCASSLGRNTGELFFGEGSRLTVL.

The rearrangement uses TRBV2 and TRBJ1-4; weak D call: TRBD1 (6 bases). The CDR3 has 15 residues. CDR1 SNHLY and CDR2 FYNNEI come from the germline V gene. Trimming removed 5 bases at V and 1 base at J, with 11 bases between. The CDR3 DNA reads as TGTGCCAGCAGTCCAGGGGTTGGAACTAATGAAAAACTGTTTTTT. Its translation: CASSPGVGTNEKLFF. The full variable domain, its missing parts supplied by reference TRBV2 and TRBJ1-4, is EPEVTQTPSHQVTQMGQEVILRCVPISNHLYFYWYRQILGQKVEFLVSFYNNEISEKSEIFDDQFSVERPDGSNFTLKIRSTKLEDSAMYFCASSPGVGTNEKLFFGSGTQLSVL.

Regarding this clone: The sample holds other DNA sequences that translate to the same CDR3. The V call is TRBV7-2, the J call TRBJ1-1; the D gene is possibly TRBD1 (5 bases). V was cut by 5 bases and J by 1 base, with 11 bases left in between. The CDR3 loop spans 14 amino acids. Germline V lookup: CDR1 SGHTA, CDR2 FQGNSA. The CDR3 spells CASSPRQGNTEAFF. In DNA form, the CDR3 reads TGTGCCAGCAGCCCCCGCCAGGGGAACACTGAAGCTTTCTTT. Complete variable domain (other parts from reference TRBV7-2 and TRBJ1-1): GAGVSQSPSNKVTEKGKDVELRCDPISGHTALYWYRQSLGQGLEFLIYFQGNSAPDKSGLPSDRFSAERTGGSVSTLTIQRTQQEDSAVYLCASSPRQGNTEAFFGQGTRLTVV.

By sample share, this clone is medium-sized (0.01 to 0.1%). This rearrangement joins TRBV10-2 to TRBJ2-3; 8 bases line up with TRBD2. Germline CDR1 is WSHSY and CDR2 is SAAADI. This CDR3 comprises 13 residues. J gave up 6 bases and V 8 bases, and 7 bases lay outside the gene matches. The CDR3 sequence: CASGLAGHDTQYF. In DNA form, the CDR3 reads TGCGCCAGCGGATTAGCGGGGCACGATACGCAGTATTTT.

This CDR3 reads CATSRAQGNTEAFF. The CDR3 nucleotides read TGTGCCACCAGCAGAGCACAGGGAAACACTGAAGCTTTCTTT. V gene TRBV15 combines with J gene TRBJ1-1; perhaps TRBD1 as D (6 bases). CDR3 size: 14 residues. Germline V CDR1 and CDR2: LNHNV, YYDKDF (reference sequence). With 1 base removed from V and 2 bases from J, the gap between germline ends came to 8 bases.

The V call is TRBV29-1, the J call TRBJ2-7, with D possibly being TRBD1 (6 bases). Germline values: CDR1 SQVTM, CDR2 ANQGSEA. The germline V and J ends were trimmed by 7 bases and 0 bases, with 10 bases remaining between them. The CDR3 length is 12 residues. CDR3 DNA sequence: TGCAGCGCCGGGGACAACTCCTACGAGCAGTACTTC. This sequence encodes CSAGDNSYEQYF.

This rearrangement joins TRBV11-3 to TRBJ2-2; D gene ambiguous. The CDR3 has 14 amino acids. V gave up 0 bases and J gave up 6 bases, with 8 bases separating them. The germline gives CDR1 SGHNT, CDR2 YENEEA. CDR3 coding DNA: TGTGCCAGCAGCTTAGATCCCAGTTCCGGGGAGCTGTTTTTT. Translation: CASSLDPSSGELFF.

There are a few counts of this clone. The V call is TRBV6-6, the J call TRBJ2-1, with TRBD2 identical over 10 bases. The CDR3 extends over 15 amino acids. Germline V lookup: CDR1 MNHNY, CDR2 SVGAGI (reference sequence). V shed 6 bases and J 4 bases; nucleotides not matched to a gene: 6. The CDR3 DNA is TGTGCCAGCAGCAAAGGACTAGCGGTTTACAATGAGCAGTTCTTC. Translated: CASSKGLAVYNEQFF.

The J gene is TRBJ2-4, the V gene TRBV6-5; 8 nucleotides align to TRBD2. J lost 6 bases, V lost 11 bases, and 6 bases had no gene match. The germline V gene has CDR1 MNHEY and CDR2 SVGAGI. There are 12 residues in the CDR3. CDR3 DNA sequence: TGTGCCGCCTCCGCGGGGGGAAACATTCAGTACTTC. Translation gives CAASAGGNIQYF.

The CDR3 region has the DNA TGTGCCAGTACCCAGGGACTAGCGGGCAACAATGAGCAGTTCTTC. This sequence encodes CASTQGLAGNNEQFF. The chain employs TRBV19 and TRBJ2-1; 12 bases agree with TRBD2. V gave up 7 bases and J gave up 5 bases; unmatched junction bases: 6. From germline, CDR1 is LNHDA and CDR2 SQIVND (reference sequence). This CDR3 has 15 amino acids. Full variable domain (outside the CDR3, taken from reference TRBV19 and TRBJ2-1): DGGITQSPKYLFRKEGQNVTLSCEQNLNHDAMYWYRQDPGQGLRLIYYSQIVNDFQKGDIAEGYSVSREKKESFPLTVTSAQKNPTAFYLCASTQGLAGNNEQFFGPGTRLTVL.

The chain employs TRBV6-5 and TRBJ2-1; no firm D call. V shed 2 bases and J shed 7 bases, with 9 bases lying between them. This CDR3 region has 13 residues. Germline CDR1 reads MNHEY; CDR2 reads SVGAGI. This CDR3 reads CASSYSVWNEQFF. CDR3 nucleotides: TGTGCCAGCAGTTACAGCGTTTGGAATGAGCAGTTCTTC.

This chain links TRBV7-2 with TRBJ1-2; 10 bases match TRBD1. Germline values: CDR1 SGHTA, CDR2 FQGNSA. V lost 5 bases, J lost 4 bases, and 4 bases stayed unmatched. The CDR3 contains 14 residues. CDR3 loop: CASSPGDRGYGYTF. DNA for the CDR3: TGTGCCAGCAGCCCAGGGGACAGGGGCTATGGCTACACCTTC.

The chain couples TRBV7-9 to TRBJ2-5, with D possibly being TRBD1 (5 bases). V was shortened by 5 bases and J by 6 bases, with 10 bases between the two germline ends. The CDR3 contains 12 residues. CDR1 and CDR2 from the germline V gene are SEHNR and FQNEAQ (reference sequence). The CDR3 DNA is TGTGCCAGCAGCGACAGAATGAAGACCCAGTACTTC. Translated, it gives CASSDRMKTQYF.

J is TRBJ2-5 and V is TRBV9; D possibly corresponds to TRBD2 (5 bases). V was shortened by 3 bases and J by 5 bases, with 8 bases between the two germline ends. Germline values: CDR1 SGDLS, CDR2 YYNGEE. CDR3 size: 12 residues. The CDR3 is CASSGRRETQYF. The CDR3 bases are TGTGCCAGCAGCGGGAGGAGGGAGACCCAGTACTTC.